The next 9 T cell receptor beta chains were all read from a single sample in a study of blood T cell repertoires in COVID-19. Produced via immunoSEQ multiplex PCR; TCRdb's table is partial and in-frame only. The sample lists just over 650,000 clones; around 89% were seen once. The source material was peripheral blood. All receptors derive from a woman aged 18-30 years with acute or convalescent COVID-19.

CDR3 nucleotides: TGTGCCAGCAGCTTAGGGGGACTACCGCCCGTAGATACGCAGTATTTT. This gives the protein CASSLGGLPPVDTQYF. The V gene is TRBV7-2, the J gene TRBJ2-3; 7 nucleotides agree with TRBD2. The germline V gene has CDR1 SGHTA and CDR2 FQGNSA. The junction had 9 bases not matched to a gene; V was cut back by 1 base and J by 5 bases. There are 16 residues in the CDR3.

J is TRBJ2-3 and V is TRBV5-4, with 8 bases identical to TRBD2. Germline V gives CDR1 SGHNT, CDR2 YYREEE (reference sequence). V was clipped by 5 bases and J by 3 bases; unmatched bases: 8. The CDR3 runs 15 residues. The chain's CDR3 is CASSISGGETDTQYF. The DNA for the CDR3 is TGTGCCAGCAGTATCAGCGGGGGCGAAACAGATACGCAGTATTTT.

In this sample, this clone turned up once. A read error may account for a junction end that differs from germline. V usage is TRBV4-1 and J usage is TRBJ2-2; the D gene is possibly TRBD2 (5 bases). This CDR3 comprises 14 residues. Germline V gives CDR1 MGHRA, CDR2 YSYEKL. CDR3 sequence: CASSQGPETGELFF. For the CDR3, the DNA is TGCGCCAGCAGCCAAGGGCCAGAAACCGGGGAGTTGTTTTTT.

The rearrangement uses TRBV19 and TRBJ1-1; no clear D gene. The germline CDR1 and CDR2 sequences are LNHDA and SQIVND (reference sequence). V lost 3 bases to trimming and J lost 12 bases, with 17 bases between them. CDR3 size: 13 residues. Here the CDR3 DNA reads TGTGCCAGTAGTATTTGGCGAGGGCGGCTGACTTTCTTT. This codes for CASSIWRGRLTFF. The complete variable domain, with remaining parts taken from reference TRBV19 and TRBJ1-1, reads DGGITQSPKYLFRKEGQNVTLSCEQNLNHDAMYWYRQDPGQGLRLIYYSQIVNDFQKGDIAEGYSVSREKKESFPLTVTSAQKNPTAFYLCASSIWRGRLTFFGQGTRLTVV.

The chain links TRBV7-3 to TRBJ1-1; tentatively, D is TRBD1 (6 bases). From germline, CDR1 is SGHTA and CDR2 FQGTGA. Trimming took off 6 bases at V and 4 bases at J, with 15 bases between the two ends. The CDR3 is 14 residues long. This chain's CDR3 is CASSPGGAGTEAFF. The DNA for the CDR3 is TGTGCCAGCAGTCCCGGGGGGGCCGGCACTGAAGCTTTCTTT.

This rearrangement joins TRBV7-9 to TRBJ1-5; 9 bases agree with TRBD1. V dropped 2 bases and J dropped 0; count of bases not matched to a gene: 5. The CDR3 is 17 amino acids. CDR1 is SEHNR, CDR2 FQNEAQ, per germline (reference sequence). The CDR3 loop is CASSLSWTGDSNQPQHF. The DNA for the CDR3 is TGTGCCAGCAGCTTATCTTGGACAGGGGATAGCAATCAGCCCCAGCATTTT.

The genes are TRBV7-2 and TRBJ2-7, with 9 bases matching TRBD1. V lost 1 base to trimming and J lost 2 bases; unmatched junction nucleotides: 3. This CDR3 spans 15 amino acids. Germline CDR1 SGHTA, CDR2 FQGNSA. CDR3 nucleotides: TGTGCCAGCAGCTTAGGACAGGGGGTACCCTACGAGCAGTACTTC. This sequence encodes CASSLGQGVPYEQYF.

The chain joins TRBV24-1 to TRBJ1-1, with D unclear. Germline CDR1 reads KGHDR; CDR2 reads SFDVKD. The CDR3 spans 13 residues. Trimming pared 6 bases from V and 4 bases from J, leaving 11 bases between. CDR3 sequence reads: CATSRVGGTEAFF. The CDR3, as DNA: TGTGCCACCAGTCGGGTTGGCGGCACTGAAGCTTTCTTT.

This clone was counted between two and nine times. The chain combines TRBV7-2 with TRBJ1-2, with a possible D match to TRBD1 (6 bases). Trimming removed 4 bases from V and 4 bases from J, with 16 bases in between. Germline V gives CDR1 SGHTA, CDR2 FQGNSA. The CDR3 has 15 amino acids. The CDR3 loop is CASSSSPLGGYGYTF. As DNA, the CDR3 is TGTGCCAGCAGCTCCTCCCCCCTAGGGGGCTATGGCTACACCTTC.